Presented here are 22 T cell receptor beta chains from one specimen sequenced in a study of cytomegalovirus exposure and HLA in healthy donors. The PCR employed 60 Vbeta primers together with 13 Jbeta primers. TCRdb's copy holds only in-frame clones and misses some; the assay was immunoSEQ multiplex PCR. The sample has more than 140,000 clones. What was sequenced was PBMCs. These receptors were obtained from a woman younger than 30 in good health and CMV-seronegative.

The chain combines TRBV19 with TRBJ2-3; 8 bases match TRBD1. V shed 0 bases and J 0 bases; nucleotides not matched to a gene: 8. The V gene's germline CDR1 is LNHDA and CDR2 SQIVND (reference sequence). CDR3 length equals 18 residues. The CDR3 DNA sequence: TGTGCCAGTAGTATAGATCGGGCGGGACAGGACAGCACAGATACGCAGTATTTT. As protein: CASSIDRAGQDSTDTQYF.

The chain employs TRBV10-1 and TRBJ1-4, with 8 bases lining up with TRBD1. Germline V gene lookup returns CDR1 WNHNN and CDR2 SYGVQD (reference sequence). V shed 7 bases, J shed 7 bases, and the junction held 5 bases outside the gene matches. The CDR3 totals 13 residues. CDR3 DNA: TGCGCCAGCATCAGGGGGCACAGTGAAAAACTGTTTTTT. Translation gives CASIRGHSEKLFF.

The chain joins TRBV7-9 to TRBJ1-1; no clear D gene. CDR1 and CDR2 (germline): SEHNR, FQNEAQ (reference sequence). V shed 8 bases and J shed 4 bases, with 11 bases lying between them. The CDR3 covers 12 residues. The CDR3 DNA sequence: TGTGCCAGCCGACGGGGTCCCACTGAAGCTTTCTTT. Its protein product is CASRRGPTEAFF.

The CDR3 DNA reads TGTGCGGCCAGGGAAGAGACCCAGTACTTC. Its protein product is CAAREETQYF. The rearrangement uses TRBV6-5 and TRBJ2-5; D is possibly TRBD1 (5 bases). CDR1 MNHEY and CDR2 SVGAGI come from the germline V gene. There are 10 residues in the CDR3.

This sequence joins TRBV30 and TRBJ1-1; weak D call: TRBD1 (6 bases). Germline-derived CDR1 and CDR2 are GTSNPN and SVGIG (reference sequence). CDR3 length equals 13 residues. V was trimmed by 7 bases and J by 3 bases, leaving 15 bases between them. CDR3 DNA: TGTGCCTCTACCAACAGGGTAGACACTGAAGCTTTCTTT. It translates to CASTNRVDTEAFF.

The chain carries TRBV6-5 and TRBJ1-1; possibly TRBD1 for D (5 bases). The CDR3 runs to 14 residues. Germline V lookup: CDR1 MNHEY, CDR2 SVGAGI. V was clipped by 4 bases and J by 4 bases, with 13 bases between them. CDR3 coding DNA: TGTGCCAGCAGTTTCATCCAGGGTTTCACTGAAGCTTTCTTT. Its protein is CASSFIQGFTEAFF.

The chain has TRBV5-1 and TRBJ2-5, with TRBD1 matching over 11 bases. Germline V lookup: CDR1 SGHRS, CDR2 YFSETQ. This CDR3 spans 15 amino acids. Losses at the gene ends were 1 base for V and 4 bases for J; bases not matched to a gene: 3. The CDR3 DNA reads TGCGCCAGCAGCTTGACCGGGACAGGGGGAGAGACCCAGTACTTC. Its translation is CASSLTGTGGETQYF.

The CDR3: CASSYSTGPLNTEAFF. The CDR3 DNA follows: TGTGCCAGCAGTTACTCGACAGGACCATTGAACACTGAAGCTTTCTTT. The rearrangement joins TRBV6-5 to TRBJ1-1, with D possibly TRBD1 on 6 matching bases. CDR1 is MNHEY and CDR2 is SVGAGI in the germline V gene. Trimming took off 0 bases at V and 0 bases at J, with 11 bases between the two ends. This CDR3 spans 16 amino acids.

The genes are TRBV2 and TRBJ2-5, with 7 bases identical to TRBD2. The V gene end was trimmed by 4 bases and the J gene end by 3 bases; junction bases not matched to a gene: 8. There are 15 residues in the CDR3. The germline V gene encodes CDR1 SNHLY and CDR2 FYNNEI. The CDR3 DNA sequence: TGTGCCAGCAGTGGCTTGCGGGAGAGGGAAGAGACCCAGTACTTC. Translating it yields CASSGLREREETQYF.

V is TRBV7-2 and J is TRBJ1-3, with D possibly matching TRBD1 (6 bases). The CDR3 has 14 amino acids. The germline CDR1 and CDR2 sequences are SGHTA and FQGNSA. Between the trimmed V and J ends, which lost 3 bases and 4 bases, there was a span of 10 bases. CDR3 sequence reads: CASSFQGSGNTIYF. The CDR3 DNA reads TGTGCCAGCAGCTTCCAGGGGAGCGGAAACACCATATATTTT.

The rearrangement uses TRBV27 and TRBJ1-3; D is uncertain. Germline loops: CDR1 MNHEY, CDR2 SMNVEV (reference sequence). Trimming stripped 3 bases from V and 2 bases from J, with 5 bases between. The CDR3 is made up of 13 amino acids. CDR3 in amino acids: CASSFGAGNTIYF. CDR3 nucleotide sequence: TGTGCCAGCAGTTTCGGGGCTGGAAACACCATATATTTT.

CDR3: CASSLAVAGTSYEQYF. For the CDR3, the DNA is TGTGCCAGCAGCTTAGCCGTAGCGGGGACCTCCTACGAGCAGTACTTC. The chain links TRBV7-9 to TRBJ2-7, with 8 bases identical to TRBD2. Germline CDR1 and CDR2: SEHNR and FQNEAQ (reference sequence). The V gene end was trimmed by 0 bases and the J gene end by 0 bases; junction bases not matched to a gene: 4. The length of the CDR3 is 16 residues.

V and J are TRBV18 and TRBJ2-7; D is undetermined. Germline V gives CDR1 KGHSH, CDR2 LQKENI. Trimming took off 3 bases at V and 6 bases at J, with 15 bases between the two ends. CDR3 length: 14 amino acids. The DNA of the CDR3 is TGTGCCAGCTCACCTGAAAGGTCAGGCATCGAGCAGTACTTC. It encodes CASSPERSGIEQYF.

V is TRBV14 and J is TRBJ2-7, with 10 positions matching TRBD1. CDR1 and CDR2 (germline): SGHDN, FVKESK. V gave up 2 bases and J gave up 5 bases; unmatched junction bases: 3. The CDR3 covers 14 residues. In nucleotides, the CDR3 is TGTGCCAGCAGCCAACAGACAGGGGGCGACGAGCAGTACTTC. Encoded protein: CASSQQTGGDEQYF.

The V and J genes are TRBV7-2 and TRBJ1-5, with D maybe TRBD1 (5 bases). The CDR3 consists of 17 residues. V was trimmed by 5 bases and J by 0 bases, leaving 17 bases between them. The V gene's germline CDR1 is SGHTA and CDR2 FQGNSA. The CDR3 reads CASSPPGEGYSNQPQHF. The DNA for the CDR3 is TGTGCCAGCAGCCCCCCGGGGGAGGGATATAGCAATCAGCCCCAGCATTTT.

The chain employs TRBV7-8 and TRBJ2-7; 8 bases are shared with TRBD1. Germline values: CDR1 SGHVS, CDR2 FQNEAQ. V shed 2 bases and J 3 bases; nucleotides not matched to a gene: 9. The CDR3 contains 16 residues. CDR3: CASSLPRTGKSYEQYV. CDR3 nucleotides: TGTGCCAGCAGCTTACCCCGGACAGGGAAAAGCTACGAGCAGTACGTC.

This chain links TRBV30 with TRBJ2-2; 7 bases fit TRBD1. Germline trimming cut 5 bases from V and 1 base from J; bases unmatched to any gene: 10. Germline V lookup: CDR1 GTSNPN, CDR2 SVGIG (reference sequence). This CDR3 has 16 residues. The CDR3 region is CAWSNPGTVNTGELFF. In DNA, the CDR3 is TGTGCCTGGTCAAACCCCGGGACAGTGAACACCGGGGAGCTGTTTTTT.

This chain connects TRBV10-2 to TRBJ2-7; no firm D call. The CDR3 runs 13 residues. Germline-derived CDR1 and CDR2 are WSHSY and SAAADI. V shed 1 base and J shed 5 bases, with 9 bases lying between them. Here the CDR3 reads CASSEWLLNEQYF. The CDR3 DNA follows: TGCGCCAGCAGTGAGTGGCTTTTGAACGAGCAGTACTTC.

The genes are TRBV7-3 and TRBJ1-1, with 7 bases identical to TRBD1. The CDR3 loop spans 14 amino acids. Per the germline V gene, CDR1 is SGHTA and CDR2 is FQGTGA. V trimming: 6 bases; J trimming: 3 bases; junction bases outside the gene matches: 7. The chain's CDR3 is CASRPRQGDTEAFF. CDR3 nucleotide sequence: TGTGCCAGCAGGCCGAGACAGGGCGACACTGAAGCTTTCTTT.

V usage is TRBV11-3 and J usage is TRBJ2-5, with D possibly matching TRBD1 (6 bases). The V and J ends lost 1 base and 0 bases respectively, with 12 bases between them. This CDR3 has 16 residues. CDR1 and CDR2 from the germline V gene are SGHNT and YENEEA. As DNA, the CDR3 is TGTGCCAGCAGCTTAGGTCTAGACAGGTACCAAGAGACCCAGTACTTC. Translating it yields CASSLGLDRYQETQYF.

This chain connects TRBV5-4 to TRBJ2-7, with 8 nucleotides matching TRBD1. The V gene's germline CDR1 is SGHNT and CDR2 YYREEE (reference sequence). The junction had 8 bases not matched to a gene; V was cut back by 0 bases and J by 6 bases. CDR3 length: 15 amino acids. CDR3 amino acids: CASSLDGTGVVEQYF. The DNA for the CDR3 is TGTGCCAGCAGCTTGGACGGGACAGGTGTTGTCGAGCAGTACTTC.

This chain joins TRBV6-5 and TRBJ2-1, with 13 bases that match TRBD2. CDR3 length: 15 amino acids. Losses at the gene ends were 6 bases for V and 6 bases for J; bases not matched to a gene: 5. Germline V gives CDR1 MNHEY, CDR2 SVGAGI. CDR3 amino acids: CASSRGLAGSNEQFF. CDR3 bases: TGTGCCAGCAGCCGGGGACTAGCGGGGAGCAATGAGCAGTTCTTC.